The 13 T cell receptor beta chains listed next were all sequenced from one sample in a study of T cell changes during pregnancy in multiple sclerosis. Profiled with immunoSEQ multiplex PCR; TCRdb holds only in-frame clones, not every one. This table holds 60,000 to 75,000 clones, about 90% found once. The source material was peripheral blood, sampled in the second trimester of pregnancy. The origin of the receptors is a female donor in good health, enrolled as a control in a pregnancy study.

The J gene is TRBJ2-1, the V gene TRBV4-2, with 8 bases that match TRBD2. Germline V gives CDR1 LGHNA, CDR2 YNFKEQ. V dropped 4 bases and J dropped 3; count of bases not matched to a gene: 8. The CDR3 has 16 amino acids. CDR3: CASSRSAGGYYNEQFF. The CDR3 DNA is TGTGCCAGCAGCCGCTCTGCGGGGGGCTACTACAATGAGCAGTTCTTC.

The CDR3 here is CASSFGGVSEVGFYF. As DNA, the CDR3 is TGTGCCAGCAGCTTCGGTGGCGTTAGCGAGGTCGGGTTTTACTTC. The chain couples TRBV7-8 to TRBJ2-5, with D perhaps matching TRBD2 (5 bases). This CDR3 comprises 15 residues. The V gene lost 3 bases and the J gene lost 14 bases, with 25 bases spanning the gap. The germline V gene encodes CDR1 SGHVS and CDR2 FQNEAQ.

The genes are TRBV10-1 and TRBJ2-7; D gene unclear. Trimming pared 7 bases from V and 7 bases from J, leaving 17 bases between. CDR1 is WNHNN, CDR2 SYGVQD, per germline (reference sequence). The CDR3 covers 13 residues. The CDR3 spells CASTNGTAWEQYF. The CDR3 nucleotides are TGCGCCAGCACCAATGGAACAGCCTGGGAGCAGTACTTC.

This sequence joins TRBV4-3 and TRBJ1-1; 10 bases fit TRBD1. The CDR3 totals 14 residues. Germline CDR1 and CDR2: LGHNA and YSLEER. After removal of 5 bases from V and 5 bases from J, the junction contained 5 bases not matched to a gene. CDR3 sequence: CASSSGTGETEAFF. Here the CDR3 DNA reads TGCGCCAGCAGCTCTGGGACAGGGGAGACTGAAGCTTTCTTT.

The rearrangement uses TRBV7-3 and TRBJ2-2, with D possibly being TRBD2 (5 bases). Trimming took 5 bases from V and 7 from J, leaving 11 bases between them. The CDR3 has 13 amino acids. Germline CDR1 is SGHTA and CDR2 is FQGTGA. The CDR3 region is CASSRTGNGELFF. The CDR3 DNA reads as TGTGCCAGCAGCCGGACGGGGAACGGGGAGCTGTTTTTT. Combining the CDR3 with reference TRBV7-3 and TRBJ2-2 gives the whole variable domain GAGVSQTPSNKVTEKGKYVELRCDPISGHTALYWYRQSLGQGPEFLIYFQGTGAADDSGLPNDRFFAVRPEGSVSTLKIQRTERGDSAVYLCASSRTGNGELFFGEGSRLTVL.

This clone came up a few times. The chain employs TRBV28 and TRBJ1-1, with unresolved D. Germline CDR1 MDHEN, CDR2 SYDVKM. The CDR3 sequence is 13 residues long. Trimming stripped 5 bases from V and 3 bases from J, with 10 bases between. CDR3 residues: CASSTPGDTEAFF. The CDR3 nucleotides are TGTGCCAGCAGTACCCCGGGAGACACTGAAGCTTTCTTT.

V and J are TRBV7-2 and TRBJ1-4; D unclear. The CDR3 length is 12 residues. V lost 2 bases to trimming and J lost 7 bases, with 5 bases between them. CDR1 SGHTA and CDR2 FQGNSA come from the germline V gene. CDR3 nucleotide sequence: TGTGCCAGCAGCTTACTAAGTGAAAAACTGTTTTTT. Its protein is CASSLLSEKLFF.

The chain links TRBV2 to TRBJ1-1; 7 nucleotides agree with TRBD1. Per the germline V gene, CDR1 is SNHLY and CDR2 is FYNNEI. The CDR3 length is 13 residues. With V trimmed by 9 bases and J by 1 base, 5 bases remained unmatched. CDR3 bases: TGTGCCAGAGTAACAGGGGCGAACACTGAAGCTTTCTTT. Its translation: CARVTGANTEAFF.

This sequence joins TRBV7-6 and TRBJ1-1; no clear D. Germline V CDR1 and CDR2: SGHVS, FNYEAQ. The CDR3 consists of 14 residues. The V gene lost 5 bases and the J gene lost 1 base, with 11 bases spanning the gap. This CDR3 reads CASSAGIPNTEAFF. The CDR3 coding sequence is TGTGCCAGCAGCGCGGGTATCCCGAACACTGAAGCTTTCTTT.

The chain links TRBV27 to TRBJ1-2; 9 nucleotides match TRBD1. V gave up 3 bases and J gave up 5 bases; unmatched junction bases: 16. The V gene's germline CDR1 is MNHEY and CDR2 SMNVEV (reference sequence). This CDR3 contains 18 residues. The CDR3 sequence: CASSFTGTGPHLGYGYTF. The CDR3 bases are TGTGCCAGCAGTTTTACAGGGACAGGGCCCCATCTTGGGTATGGCTACACCTTC.

The chain couples TRBV19 to TRBJ2-4; the D gene is possibly TRBD1 (5 bases). Trimming left V 4 bases short and J 0 bases short, with 10 bases between. This CDR3 has 15 residues. Germline CDR1 LNHDA, CDR2 SQIVND (reference sequence). In DNA, the CDR3 is TGTGCCAGTAGTAGCCAGGGCCTAGCCAAAAACATTCAGTACTTC. Translated, it gives CASSSQGLAKNIQYF.

V usage is TRBV19 and J usage is TRBJ2-6; D is possibly TRBD1 (5 bases). This CDR3 is built from 16 residues. Germline V gene lookup returns CDR1 LNHDA and CDR2 SQIVND (reference sequence). Trimming left V 5 bases short and J 0 bases short, with 11 bases between. In DNA, the CDR3 is TGTGCCAGTAGTCCCGACAGTTCCTCTGGGGCCAACGTCCTGACTTTC. Encoded protein: CASSPDSSSGANVLTF.

The chain has TRBV15 and TRBJ2-3, with 9 positions matching TRBD1. Germline lookup yields CDR1 LNHNV and CDR2 YYDKDF (reference sequence). Trimming cost V 0 bases and J 1 base; bases outside gene matches: 2. The CDR3 length is 16 residues. The CDR3 reads CATSRDRTGGTDTQYF. Here the CDR3 DNA reads TGTGCCACCAGCAGAGACAGGACAGGGGGCACAGATACGCAGTATTTT.